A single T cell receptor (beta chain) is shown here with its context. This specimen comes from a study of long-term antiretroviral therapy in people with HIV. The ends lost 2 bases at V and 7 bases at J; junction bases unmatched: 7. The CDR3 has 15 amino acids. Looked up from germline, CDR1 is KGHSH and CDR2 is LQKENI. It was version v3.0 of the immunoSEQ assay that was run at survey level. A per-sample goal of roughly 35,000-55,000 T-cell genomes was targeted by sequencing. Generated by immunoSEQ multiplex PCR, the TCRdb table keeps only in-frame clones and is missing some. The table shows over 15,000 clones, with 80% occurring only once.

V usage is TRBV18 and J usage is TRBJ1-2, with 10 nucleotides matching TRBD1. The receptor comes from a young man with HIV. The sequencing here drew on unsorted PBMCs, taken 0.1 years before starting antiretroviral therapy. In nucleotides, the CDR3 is TGTGCCAGCTCACCATCGACAGGGGGCGAATCTGGCTACACCTTC. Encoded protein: CASSPSTGGESGYTF.